The 10 T cell receptor beta chains reported below all come from one sample, sequenced in a study of T-cell reconstitution after alpha-beta-depleted transplantation in children. Preparation of the TCRbeta library used unique molecular identifiers. Using its own MiXCR run on the PCR reads, TCRdb lists one record per CDR3 protein. Here the sample spans a few hundred thousand distinct CDR3 sequences, 10% to 15% being singletons. The material sequenced was PBMCs, mostly from graft donor cells, taken 360 days after TCRalphabeta/CD19-depleted stem cell transplant. All receptors come from a male patient under 18 who had a stem cell transplant for acute myeloid leukemia, so the T cells may come from the graft donor.

This clonotype was recorded many times. This chain connects TRBV29-1 to TRBJ2-3; D is unresolved. This CDR3 region has 15 residues. V dropped 3 bases and J dropped 0 bases, with 13 bases sitting between them. Germline V gene sequence: CDR1 SQVTM, CDR2 ANQGSEA. The CDR3 DNA is TGCAGCGTTGAGGCAAGGCTACCAAGCACAGATACGCAGTATTTT. Its translation is CSVEARLPSTDTQYF.

The rearrangement uses TRBV2 and TRBJ2-3; the D gene is possibly TRBD2 (6 bases). V dropped 3 bases and J dropped 5 bases, with 15 bases sitting between them. This CDR3 region has 15 residues. Germline V gene data show CDR1 as SNHLY and CDR2 as FYNNEI. The CDR3 sequence is CASSEEGTYIDTQYF. In nucleotides, the CDR3 is TGTGCCAGCAGTGAGGAGGGGACGTATATAGATACGCAGTATTTT. Drawing the rest from reference TRBV2 and TRBJ2-3, the complete variable domain is EPEVTQTPSHQVTQMGQEVILRCVPISNHLYFYWYRQILGQKVEFLVSFYNNEISEKSEIFDDQFSVERPDGSNFTLKIRSTKLEDSAMYFCASSEEGTYIDTQYFGPGTRLTVL.

This clonotype has a count of ten or more. The CDR3 sequence: CSARPRATEQYF. In nucleotides, the CDR3 is TGCAGTGCTAGACCCAGAGCCACCGAGCAGTACTTC. The rearrangement links TRBV20-1 to TRBJ2-7; the D is unclear. CDR3 size: 12 residues. Germline CDR1 is DFQATT and CDR2 is SNEGSKA (reference sequence). The V and J ends lost 2 bases and 6 bases respectively, with 11 bases between them.

V is TRBV5-1 and J is TRBJ1-1; no clear D gene. The CDR3 length is 13 residues. Germline CDR1 SGHRS, CDR2 YFSETQ. The V end lost 6 bases, the J end lost 2 bases, and 11 bases lay between the germline ends. The CDR3 spells CASTSDENTEAFF. In DNA, the CDR3 is TGCGCCAGCACCTCGGACGAAAACACTGAAGCTTTCTTT.

This clonotype has a handful of counts. V is TRBV12-3 or TRBV12-4 and J is TRBJ2-7, with 9 bases lining up with TRBD2. This CDR3 contains 13 residues. With 6 bases clipped from V and 5 bases from J, the junction kept 5 bases outside the gene matches. Here the CDR3 DNA reads TGTGCCAGCAGGGAACGGACTAGCGACGAGCAGTACTTC. Its translation: CASRERTSDEQYF.

This chain connects TRBV6-1 to TRBJ2-2; no reliable D call. From germline, CDR1 is MNHNS and CDR2 SASEGT. Trimming removed 6 bases from V and 0 bases from J, with 14 bases in between. The CDR3 covers 16 residues. CDR3 bases: TGTGCCAGCAGCGACCTCCCAGTCGCGAACACCGGGGAGCTGTTTTTT. Its protein product is CASSDLPVANTGELFF.

The sample holds a few counts of this clonotype. The chain joins TRBV12-3 or TRBV12-4 to TRBJ2-5; no firm D call. This CDR3 has 16 residues. V was cut by 10 bases and J by 3 bases, with 24 bases left in between. The CDR3 bases are TGTGCCATCTCGACCCAGGCTCCCGCCAACGAAGAGACCCAGTACTTC. Protein: CAISTQAPANEETQYF.

The gene calls are TRBV7-2 and TRBJ2-1; 12 nucleotides line up with TRBD2. V lost 3 bases to trimming and J lost 9 bases; unmatched junction nucleotides: 9. Germline lookup yields CDR1 SGHTA and CDR2 FQGNSA. The CDR3 is 16 amino acids. The CDR3 reads CASSFNRMTSGSEQFF. For the CDR3, the DNA is TGTGCCAGCAGCTTCAACAGGATGACTAGCGGGAGTGAGCAGTTCTTC.

The chain combines TRBV6-2 or TRBV6-3 with TRBJ2-3; TRBD2 agrees at 13 bases. V trimming: 0 bases; J trimming: 2 bases; junction bases outside the gene matches: 5. CDR1 is MNHEY and CDR2 is SVGEGT in the germline V gene. The CDR3 is 18 residues long. In DNA form, the CDR3 reads TGTGCCAGCAGTTACTCCCTTACTAGCGGGAGGGCCACAGATACGCAGTATTTT. Translated: CASSYSLTSGRATDTQYF.

This clonotype was observed at least ten times. This chain uses TRBV7-2 with TRBJ2-5, with D maybe TRBD1 (6 bases). Germline CDR1 SGHTA, CDR2 FQGNSA. The CDR3 has 15 residues. Between the trimmed V and J ends, which lost 4 bases and 3 bases, there was a span of 15 bases. This CDR3 is CASSSRTRGKETQYF. In DNA, the CDR3 is TGTGCCAGCAGCTCCAGGACGAGGGGGAAAGAGACCCAGTACTTC.